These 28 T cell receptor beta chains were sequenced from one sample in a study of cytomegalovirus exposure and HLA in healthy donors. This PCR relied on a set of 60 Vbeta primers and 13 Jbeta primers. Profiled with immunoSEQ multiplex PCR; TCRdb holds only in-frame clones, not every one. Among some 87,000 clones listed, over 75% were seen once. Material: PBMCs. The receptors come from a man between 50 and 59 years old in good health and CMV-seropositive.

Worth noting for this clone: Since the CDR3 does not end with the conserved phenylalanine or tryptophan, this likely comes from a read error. Here the CDR3 reads CASIPGQLTIYGYTS. CDR3 sequence (DNA): TGTGCCAGCATTCCCGGACAGCTAACGATCTATGGCTACACCTCC. The gene calls are TRBV28 and TRBJ1-2, with D tentatively TRBD1 (6 bases). CDR1 and CDR2 from the germline V gene are MDHEN and SYDVKM. Trimming took off 7 bases at V and 4 bases at J, with 19 bases between the two ends. This CDR3 is 15 amino acids long.

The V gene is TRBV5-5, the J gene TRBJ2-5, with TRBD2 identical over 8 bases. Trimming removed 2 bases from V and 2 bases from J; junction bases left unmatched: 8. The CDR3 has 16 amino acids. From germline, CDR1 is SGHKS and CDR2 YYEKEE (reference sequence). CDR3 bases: TGTGCCAGCAGCTTTGGGGCGGGGGGAACTCAAGAGACCCAGTACTTC. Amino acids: CASSFGAGGTQETQYF.

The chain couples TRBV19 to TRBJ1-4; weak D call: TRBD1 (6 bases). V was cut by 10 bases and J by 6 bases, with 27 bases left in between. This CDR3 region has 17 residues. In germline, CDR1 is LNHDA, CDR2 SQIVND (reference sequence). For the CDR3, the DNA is TGTGCCACGGGGGGGCAGGGAAACTTGTCCCCCTATGAAAAACTGTTTTTT. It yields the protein CATGGQGNLSPYEKLFF.

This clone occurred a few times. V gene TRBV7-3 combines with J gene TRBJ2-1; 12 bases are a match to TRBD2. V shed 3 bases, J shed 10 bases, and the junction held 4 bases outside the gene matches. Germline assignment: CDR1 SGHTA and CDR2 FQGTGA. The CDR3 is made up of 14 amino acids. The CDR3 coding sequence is TGTGCCAGCAGCTTTCGGACTAGCGGGGAAGAGCAGTTCTTC. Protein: CASSFRTSGEEQFF.

CDR3 sequence (DNA): TGTGCCAGCAGCTCTCCGGGACAATCGAACACTGAAGCTTTCTTT. This sequence encodes CASSSPGQSNTEAFF. The chain joins TRBV5-4 to TRBJ1-1, with a weak D call TRBD1 (6 bases). The CDR3 extends over 15 amino acids. Germline-derived CDR1 and CDR2 are SGHNT and YYREEE (reference sequence). Trimming cost V 3 bases and J 1 base, with 13 bases left between them.

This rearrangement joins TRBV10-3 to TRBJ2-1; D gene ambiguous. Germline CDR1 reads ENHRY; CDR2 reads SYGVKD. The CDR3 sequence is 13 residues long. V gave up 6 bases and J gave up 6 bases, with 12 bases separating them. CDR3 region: CAISDDTSNEQFF. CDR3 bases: TGTGCCATCAGCGACGACACGAGCAATGAGCAGTTCTTC.

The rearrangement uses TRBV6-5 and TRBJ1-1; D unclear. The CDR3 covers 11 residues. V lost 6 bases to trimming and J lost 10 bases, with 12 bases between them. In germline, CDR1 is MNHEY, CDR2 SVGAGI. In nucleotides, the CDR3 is TGTGCCAGCAGCAACACGGGGTCAGCTTTCTTT. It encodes CASSNTGSAFF.

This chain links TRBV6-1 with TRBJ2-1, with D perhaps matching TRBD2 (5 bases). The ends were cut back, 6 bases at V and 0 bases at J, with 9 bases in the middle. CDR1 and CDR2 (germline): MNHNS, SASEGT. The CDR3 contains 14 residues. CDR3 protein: CASRPGSSYNEQFF. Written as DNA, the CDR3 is TGTGCCAGCAGACCGGGGAGCTCCTACAATGAGCAGTTCTTC.

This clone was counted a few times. The CDR3 DNA sequence: TGTGCCAGCAGCTCAATGCCGGGACAGAATGGCTACACCTTC. It is translated as CASSSMPGQNGYTF. The chain employs TRBV5-5 and TRBJ1-2, with TRBD1 identical over 7 bases. Germline values: CDR1 SGHKS, CDR2 YYEKEE (reference sequence). Trimming cost V 3 bases and J 6 bases; bases outside gene matches: 8. The CDR3 has 14 residues.

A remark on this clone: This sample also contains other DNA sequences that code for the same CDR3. This CDR3 is CASSNPSTDTQYF. In DNA form, the CDR3 reads TGCGCCAGCAGCAATCCTAGCACAGATACGCAGTATTTT. The V call is TRBV5-1, the J call TRBJ2-3; D is ambiguous. Between the trimmed V and J ends, which lost 4 bases and 0 bases, there was a span of 6 bases. CDR3 length: 13 amino acids. Looked up from germline, CDR1 is SGHRS and CDR2 is YFSETQ.

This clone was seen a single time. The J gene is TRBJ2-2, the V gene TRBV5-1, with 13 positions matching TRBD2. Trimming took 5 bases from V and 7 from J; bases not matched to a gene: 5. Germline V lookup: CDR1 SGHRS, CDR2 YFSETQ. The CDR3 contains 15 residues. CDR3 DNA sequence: TGCGCCAGCAGTACGGGACTAGCGGGGAACGGGGAGCTGTTTTTT. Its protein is CASSTGLAGNGELFF.

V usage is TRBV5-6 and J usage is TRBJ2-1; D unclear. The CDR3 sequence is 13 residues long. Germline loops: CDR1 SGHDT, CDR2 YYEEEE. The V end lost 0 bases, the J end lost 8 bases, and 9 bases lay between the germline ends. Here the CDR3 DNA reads TGTGCCAGCAGCTTGGACGCGAGCCATGAGCAGTTCTTC. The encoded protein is CASSLDASHEQFF.

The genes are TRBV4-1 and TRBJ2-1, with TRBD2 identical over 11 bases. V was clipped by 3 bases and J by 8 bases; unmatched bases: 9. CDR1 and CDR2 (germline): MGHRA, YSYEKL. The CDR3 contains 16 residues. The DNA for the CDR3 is TGCGCCAGCAGCCAGGATAGCGGGGGGGCGTCCGATGAGCAGTTCTTC. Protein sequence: CASSQDSGGASDEQFF.

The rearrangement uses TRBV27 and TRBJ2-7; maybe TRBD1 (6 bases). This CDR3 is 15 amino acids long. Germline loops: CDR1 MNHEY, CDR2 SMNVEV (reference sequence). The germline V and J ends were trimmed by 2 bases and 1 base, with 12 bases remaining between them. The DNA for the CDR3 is TGTGCCAGCAGTTTAAAAGGCAGGGGATCCTACGAGCAGTACTTC. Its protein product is CASSLKGRGSYEQYF.

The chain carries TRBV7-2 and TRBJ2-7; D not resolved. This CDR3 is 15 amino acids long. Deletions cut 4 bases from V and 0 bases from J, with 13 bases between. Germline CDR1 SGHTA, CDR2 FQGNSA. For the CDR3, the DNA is TGTGCCAGCAGCTCCCTCCTTGGTAGCTCCTACGAGCAGTACTTC. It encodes CASSSLLGSSYEQYF. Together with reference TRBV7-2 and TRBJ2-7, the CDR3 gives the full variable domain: GAGVSQSPSNKVTEKGKDVELRCDPISGHTALYWYRQSLGQGLEFLIYFQGNSAPDKSGLPSDRFSAERTGGSVSTLTIQRTQQEDSAVYLCASSSLLGSSYEQYFGPGTRLTVT.

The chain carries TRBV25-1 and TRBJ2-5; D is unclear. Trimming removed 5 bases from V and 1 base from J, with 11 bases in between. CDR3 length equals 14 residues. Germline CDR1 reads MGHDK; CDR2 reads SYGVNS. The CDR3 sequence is CASSPSPPQETQYF. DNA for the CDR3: TGTGCCAGCAGTCCCAGTCCCCCCCAAGAGACCCAGTACTTC.

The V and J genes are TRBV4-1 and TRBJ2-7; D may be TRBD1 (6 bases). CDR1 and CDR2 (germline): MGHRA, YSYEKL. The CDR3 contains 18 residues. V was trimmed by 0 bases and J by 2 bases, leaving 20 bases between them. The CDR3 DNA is TGCGCCAGCAGCCAAGATCTCCAGGGGCAGGGGCCAACCTACGAGCAGTACTTC. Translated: CASSQDLQGQGPTYEQYF.

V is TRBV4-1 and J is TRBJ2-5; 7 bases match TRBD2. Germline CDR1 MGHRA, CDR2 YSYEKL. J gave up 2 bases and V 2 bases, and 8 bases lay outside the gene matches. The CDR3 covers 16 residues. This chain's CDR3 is CASSQSGREGQETQYF. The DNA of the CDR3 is TGCGCCAGCAGCCAATCGGGGAGGGAAGGGCAAGAGACCCAGTACTTC.

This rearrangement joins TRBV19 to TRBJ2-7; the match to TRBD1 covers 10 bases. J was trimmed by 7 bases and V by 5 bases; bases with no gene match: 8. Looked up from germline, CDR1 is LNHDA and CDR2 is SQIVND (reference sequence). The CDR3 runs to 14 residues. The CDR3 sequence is CASSPGTGAEEQYF. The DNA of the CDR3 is TGTGCCAGTAGTCCTGGGACAGGGGCCGAGGAGCAGTACTTC.

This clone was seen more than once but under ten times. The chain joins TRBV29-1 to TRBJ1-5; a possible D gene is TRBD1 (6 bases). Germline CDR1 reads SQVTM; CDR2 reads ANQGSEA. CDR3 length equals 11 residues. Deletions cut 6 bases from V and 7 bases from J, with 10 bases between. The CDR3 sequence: CSVVRGQPQHF. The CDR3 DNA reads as TGCAGCGTGGTGAGGGGGCAGCCCCAGCATTTT.

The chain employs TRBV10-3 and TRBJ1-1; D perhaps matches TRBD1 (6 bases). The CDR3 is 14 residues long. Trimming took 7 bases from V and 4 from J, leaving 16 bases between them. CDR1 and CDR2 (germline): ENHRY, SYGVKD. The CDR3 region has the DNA TGTGCCATCAAGGGATGGGGGCCTAGCACTGAAGCTTTCTTT. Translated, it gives CAIKGWGPSTEAFF.

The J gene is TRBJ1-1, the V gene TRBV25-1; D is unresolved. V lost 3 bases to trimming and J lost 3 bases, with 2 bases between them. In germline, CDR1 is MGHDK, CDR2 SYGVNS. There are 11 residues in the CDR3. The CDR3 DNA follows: TGTGCCAGCAGTGACTACACTGAAGCTTTCTTT. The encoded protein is CASSDYTEAFF. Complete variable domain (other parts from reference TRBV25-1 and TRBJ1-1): EADIYQTPRYLVIGTGKKITLECSQTMGHDKMYWYQQDPGMELHLIHYSYGVNSTEKGDLSSESTVSRIRTEHFPLTLESARPSHTSQYLCASSDYTEAFFGQGTRLTVV.

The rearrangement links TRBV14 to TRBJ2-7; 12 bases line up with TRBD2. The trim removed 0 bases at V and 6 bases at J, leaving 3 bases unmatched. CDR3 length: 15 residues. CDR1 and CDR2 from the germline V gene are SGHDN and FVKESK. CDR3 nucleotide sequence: TGTGCCAGCAGCCAAGAGGGACTAGCGGGCGGCGAGCAGTACTTC. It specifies CASSQEGLAGGEQYF.

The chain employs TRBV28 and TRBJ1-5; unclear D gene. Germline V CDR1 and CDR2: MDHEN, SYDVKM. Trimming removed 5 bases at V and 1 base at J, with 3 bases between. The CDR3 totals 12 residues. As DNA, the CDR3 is TGTGCCAGCAGTGTAAGCAATCAGCCCCAGCATTTT. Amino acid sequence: CASSVSNQPQHF.

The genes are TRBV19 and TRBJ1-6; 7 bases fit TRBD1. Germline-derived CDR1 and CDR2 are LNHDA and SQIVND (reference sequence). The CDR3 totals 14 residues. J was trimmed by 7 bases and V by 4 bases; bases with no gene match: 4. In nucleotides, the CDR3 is TGTGCCAGTAGTACCGGGACAGCGAATTCACCCCTCCACTTT. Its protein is CASSTGTANSPLHF.

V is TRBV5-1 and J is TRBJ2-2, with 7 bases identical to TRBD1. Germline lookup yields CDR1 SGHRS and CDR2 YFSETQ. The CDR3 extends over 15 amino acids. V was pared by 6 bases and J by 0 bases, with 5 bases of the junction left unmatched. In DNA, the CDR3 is TGCGCCAGCAAGGCTGGGACAGCGAACACCGGGGAGCTGTTTTTT. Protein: CASKAGTANTGELFF. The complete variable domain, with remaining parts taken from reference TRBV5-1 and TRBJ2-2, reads KAGVTQTPRYLIKTRGQQVTLSCSPISGHRSVSWYQQTPGQGLQFLFEYFSETQRNKGNFPGRFSGRQFSNSRSEMNVSTLELGDSALYLCASKAGTANTGELFFGEGSRLTVL.

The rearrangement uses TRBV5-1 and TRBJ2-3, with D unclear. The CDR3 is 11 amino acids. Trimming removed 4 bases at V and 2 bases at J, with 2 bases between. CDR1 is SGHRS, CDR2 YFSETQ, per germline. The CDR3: CASSHTDTQYF. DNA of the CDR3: TGCGCCAGCAGCCACACAGATACGCAGTATTTT.

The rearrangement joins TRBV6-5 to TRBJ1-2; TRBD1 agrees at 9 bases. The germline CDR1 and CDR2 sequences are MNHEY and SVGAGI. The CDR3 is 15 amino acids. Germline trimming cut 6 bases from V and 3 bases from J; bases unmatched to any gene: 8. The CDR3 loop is CASRTGTGNHYGYTF. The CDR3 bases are TGTGCCAGCAGGACCGGGACAGGGAATCACTATGGCTACACCTTC.